The rows below give T cell receptor beta chains drawn from one sample of a study of response to subunit inactivated influenza vaccine. TCRdb re-analysed the RT-PCR reads in MiXCR, keeping a single row per CDR3 protein. The sample includes 490,000 or so distinct CDR3 sequences, approximately 7.6% of them seen just once. The specimen comprised PBMCs from blood, sampled around 2 years after vaccination. The receptor set was obtained from a man aged 45 to 70 who received an inactivated influenza vaccine. CDR3s include the opening cysteine and the closing phenylalanine or tryptophan. The order of the fields is V gene, D gene, J gene, clone size, CDR3 DNA, CDR3 protein. D genes are given only for firm matches. Size is omitted from some rows. Given values are once, few, many or a class for expanded clones.

v_gene: TRBV20-1
d_gene: .
j_gene: TRBJ2-5
abundance: .
CDR3nt: TGCAGTGCCCTCCCACTCCAAGAGACCCAGTACTTC
CDR3aa: CSALPLQETQYF

v_gene: TRBV5-4
d_gene: .
j_gene: TRBJ1-2
abundance: .
CDR3nt: TGTGCCAGCAGCGCCCGACAGGCTGGCAGCTATGGCTACACCTTC
CDR3aa: CASSARQAGSYGYTF

v_gene: TRBV11-2
d_gene: .
j_gene: TRBJ2-1
abundance: .
CDR3nt: TGTGCCAGCAGCTTAATTAGAAGCTTAAACCAATACAATGAGCAGTTCTTC
CDR3aa: CASSLIRSLNQYNEQFF

v_gene: TRBV6-2/TRBV6-3
d_gene: TRBD1
j_gene: TRBJ1-5
abundance: many
CDR3nt: TGTGCCAGCAGTCGCGGACAGGGTGCCAATCAGCCCCAGCATTTT
CDR3aa: CASSRGQGANQPQHF

v_gene: TRBV5-1
d_gene: .
j_gene: TRBJ2-3
abundance: many
CDR3nt: TGCGCCAGCCGAGACGGACGAGGCGCAGATACGCAGTATTTT
CDR3aa: CASRDGRGADTQYF

v_gene: TRBV9
d_gene: .
j_gene: TRBJ1-3
abundance: few
CDR3nt: TGTGCCAGCAGCAAGGACGGGGCGCCCACCATATATTTT
CDR3aa: CASSKDGAPTIYF

v_gene: TRBV11-2
d_gene: TRBD2
j_gene: TRBJ2-5
abundance: many
CDR3nt: TGTGCCAGCAGCTCTAGCGGGGTAGAGACCCAGTACTTC
CDR3aa: CASSSSGVETQYF

v_gene: TRBV7-9
d_gene: .
j_gene: TRBJ2-6
abundance: .
CDR3nt: TGTGCCAGCAGCTTTAGGCGGGCCTCTGGGGCCAACGTCCTGACTTTC
CDR3aa: CASSFRRASGANVLTF

v_gene: TRBV4-3
d_gene: .
j_gene: TRBJ2-2
abundance: many
CDR3nt: TGCGCCAGCAGCCAAGATAAGGGAGCCGGGGAGCTGTTTTTT
CDR3aa: CASSQDKGAGELFF

v_gene: TRBV6-5
d_gene: .
j_gene: TRBJ2-3
abundance: many
CDR3nt: TGTGCCAGCAGTTACACCGGGGTTAGCACAGATACGCAGTATTTT
CDR3aa: CASSYTGVSTDTQYF

v_gene: TRBV3-1
d_gene: .
j_gene: TRBJ1-1
abundance: few
CDR3nt: TGTGCCAGCAGCCAAGGGGTAGGACCACACACTGAAGCTTTCTTT
CDR3aa: CASSQGVGPHTEAFF

v_gene: TRBV20-1
d_gene: TRBD2
j_gene: TRBJ2-7
abundance: .
CDR3nt: TGCTGTGCTAGTCGACTAGCGGGAGGGGGAACCTACGAGCAGTACTTC
CDR3aa: CCASRLAGGGTYEQYF

v_gene: TRBV2
d_gene: .
j_gene: TRBJ2-5
abundance: few
CDR3nt: TGTGCCAGCAGTGCTCTAGCAGGCAAAGAGACCCAGTACTTC
CDR3aa: CASSALAGKETQYF

v_gene: TRBV5-1
d_gene: .
j_gene: TRBJ2-3
abundance: few
CDR3nt: TGCGCCAGCAAACCGCTAACGATTCAGGATACGCAGTATTTT
CDR3aa: CASKPLTIQDTQYF

v_gene: TRBV7-8
d_gene: .
j_gene: TRBJ1-2
abundance: many
CDR3nt: TGTGCCAGCAGCTTAGCTGGGACCTATGGCTACACCTTC
CDR3aa: CASSLAGTYGYTF

v_gene: TRBV11-2
d_gene: .
j_gene: TRBJ2-3
abundance: .
CDR3nt: TGTGCCAGCAGCTTAGGTCGGGGGGCAAGGGGTACGCAGTATTTT
CDR3aa: CASSLGRGARGTQYF

v_gene: TRBV10-3
d_gene: TRBD2
j_gene: TRBJ2-7
abundance: few
CDR3nt: TGTGCCATCAGTAGGACTAGCGGGAGGAGCTACGAGCAGTACTTC
CDR3aa: CAISRTSGRSYEQYF

v_gene: TRBV7-9
d_gene: .
j_gene: TRBJ2-2
abundance: many
CDR3nt: TGTGCCAGCAGCTCGAACCATCGGGTCTTCGGGGAGCTGTTTTTT
CDR3aa: CASSSNHRVFGELFF

v_gene: TRBV6-5
d_gene: .
j_gene: TRBJ1-2
abundance: .
CDR3nt: TGTGCCAGCAGTTACTCCTTGGGGGGTTCGGGGGGCTACACCTTC
CDR3aa: CASSYSLGGSGGYTF

v_gene: TRBV7-2
d_gene: TRBD2
j_gene: TRBJ2-1
abundance: .
CDR3nt: TGTGCCAGCAGCTTAGCTTCGACTAGCCTCCCCACCAATGAGCAGTTCTTC
CDR3aa: CASSLASTSLPTNEQFF

v_gene: TRBV29-1
d_gene: .
j_gene: TRBJ2-7
abundance: few
CDR3nt: TGCAGCGCATTGAAGGGGGGCGTCTACGAGCAGTACTTC
CDR3aa: CSALKGGVYEQYF

v_gene: TRBV4-3
d_gene: .
j_gene: TRBJ2-1
abundance: .
CDR3nt: TGCGCCAGCAGCTCACCAATGTCCAAGGTCGGGTACAATGAGCAGTTCTTC
CDR3aa: CASSSPMSKVGYNEQFF

v_gene: TRBV24-1
d_gene: .
j_gene: TRBJ1-1
abundance: many
CDR3nt: TGTGCCACCAGTGCTCTCAGGGGTGAAGCTTTCTTT
CDR3aa: CATSALRGEAFF

v_gene: TRBV15
d_gene: .
j_gene: TRBJ2-1
abundance: few
CDR3nt: TGTGCCACCAGCAGAGACAGGGCTGATGAGCAGTTCTTC
CDR3aa: CATSRDRADEQFF

v_gene: TRBV11-2
d_gene: .
j_gene: TRBJ2-6
abundance: few
CDR3nt: TGTGCCAGCAGCTTAGATGGGATCTCTGGGGCCAACGTCCTGACTTTC
CDR3aa: CASSLDGISGANVLTF

v_gene: TRBV20-1
d_gene: TRBD2
j_gene: TRBJ2-3
abundance: many
CDR3nt: TGCAGTGCAGGAGTTAGGCTAGCGGGTGCCACAGATACGCAGTATTTT
CDR3aa: CSAGVRLAGATDTQYF

v_gene: TRBV5-1
d_gene: TRBD2
j_gene: TRBJ2-1
abundance: many
CDR3nt: TGCGCCAGCACGAGGACTAGCGGGGGAAACAATGAGCAGTTCTTC
CDR3aa: CASTRTSGGNNEQFF

v_gene: TRBV29-1
d_gene: TRBD2
j_gene: TRBJ2-1
abundance: many
CDR3nt: TGCAGCGTTGAAGGTGGGGCAGGAGCAGCGGGAGGCTCCTACAATGAGCAGTTCTTC
CDR3aa: CSVEGGAGAAGGSYNEQFF

v_gene: TRBV7-2
d_gene: .
j_gene: TRBJ2-7
abundance: few
CDR3nt: TGTGCCAGCAGCACGATACTTACGTACGAGCAGTACTTC
CDR3aa: CASSTILTYEQYF

v_gene: TRBV12-3/TRBV12-4
d_gene: TRBD1
j_gene: TRBJ2-7
abundance: .
CDR3nt: TGTGCCAGCAGCCCTGGACAGGGACAAAACGAGCAGTACTTC
CDR3aa: CASSPGQGQNEQYF

v_gene: TRBV12-3/TRBV12-4
d_gene: TRBD1
j_gene: TRBJ1-1
abundance: many
CDR3nt: TGTGCCAGCAGCCAGGGGGGAGGGGGCAACACTGAAGCTTTCTTT
CDR3aa: CASSQGGGGNTEAFF

v_gene: TRBV6-6
d_gene: TRBD1
j_gene: TRBJ1-5
abundance: few
CDR3nt: TGTGCCAGCATGCAGGGGGATCAGCCCCAGCATTTT
CDR3aa: CASMQGDQPQHF

v_gene: TRBV12-3/TRBV12-4
d_gene: .
j_gene: TRBJ1-5
abundance: many
CDR3nt: TGTGCCAGCAGTTTACCCGGTCAGCCCCAGCATTTT
CDR3aa: CASSLPGQPQHF

v_gene: TRBV7-2
d_gene: .
j_gene: TRBJ2-1
abundance: few
CDR3nt: TGTGCCAGCAGCTTAGCGTTGATAAGTGCGACGTTCTTC
CDR3aa: CASSLALISATFF

v_gene: TRBV24-1
d_gene: TRBD2
j_gene: TRBJ2-1
abundance: few
CDR3nt: TGTGCCACCAGTGAGCGTCTTAGCGGGAGCTCCTACAATGAGCAGTTCTTC
CDR3aa: CATSERLSGSSYNEQFF

v_gene: TRBV6-2/TRBV6-3
d_gene: .
j_gene: TRBJ2-2
abundance: .
CDR3nt: TGTGCCAGCACCGATTTCGGGGCTGGAACCGGGGAGCTGTTTTTT
CDR3aa: CASTDFGAGTGELFF

v_gene: TRBV20-1
d_gene: TRBD2
j_gene: TRBJ2-1
abundance: .
CDR3nt: TGCAGTCTAGCGGGAGTGGGTAGAAATGAGCAGTTCTTC
CDR3aa: CSLAGVGRNEQFF

v_gene: TRBV5-1
d_gene: .
j_gene: TRBJ2-3
abundance: .
CDR3nt: TGCGCCAGCAGCCCTCCTGCTACGCAGTATTTT
CDR3aa: CASSPPATQYF

v_gene: TRBV3-1
d_gene: .
j_gene: TRBJ1-3
abundance: .
CDR3nt: TGTGCCAGCAGCCCTGGAAACACCACATATTTT
CDR3aa: CASSPGNTTYF

v_gene: TRBV11-3
d_gene: .
j_gene: TRBJ2-1
abundance: .
CDR3nt: TGTGCCAGCAGCTTAGCAGCCCATGAGCAGTTCTTC
CDR3aa: CASSLAAHEQFF

v_gene: TRBV11-2
d_gene: .
j_gene: TRBJ2-5
abundance: .
CDR3nt: TGTGCCAGCAGCGGGGACATCCGCGGGACCCAGTACTTC
CDR3aa: CASSGDIRGTQYF

v_gene: TRBV6-5
d_gene: .
j_gene: TRBJ1-5
abundance: few
CDR3nt: TGTGCCAGCAGTTACTACCAGGCAGCCAACAATCAGCCCCAGCATTTT
CDR3aa: CASSYYQAANNQPQHF

v_gene: TRBV7-2
d_gene: .
j_gene: TRBJ2-1
abundance: few
CDR3nt: TGTGCCAGCAGCTTATCCAGACAGACCAATGAGCAGTTCTTC
CDR3aa: CASSLSRQTNEQFF

v_gene: TRBV6-5
d_gene: TRBD1
j_gene: TRBJ1-1
abundance: many
CDR3nt: TGTGCCAGCAGTTACGGACAGGGGAGTTTGGCTTTCTTT
CDR3aa: CASSYGQGSLAFF

v_gene: TRBV20-1
d_gene: .
j_gene: TRBJ1-6
abundance: few
CDR3nt: TGCAGTGCTAGTCCAGGGGTTTTGAATTCACCCCTCCACTTT
CDR3aa: CSASPGVLNSPLHF

v_gene: TRBV29-1
d_gene: TRBD1
j_gene: TRBJ2-2
abundance: many
CDR3nt: TGCAGCGTACAGGGGCGCAGGACCGGGGAGCTGTTTTTT
CDR3aa: CSVQGRRTGELFF

v_gene: TRBV12-3/TRBV12-4
d_gene: .
j_gene: TRBJ2-7
abundance: many
CDR3nt: TGTGCCAGCAGTTTCGTAGGCGGAGAGCAGTACTTC
CDR3aa: CASSFVGGEQYF

v_gene: TRBV30
d_gene: TRBD1
j_gene: TRBJ1-5
abundance: .
CDR3nt: TGTGCCTGGAGTGTGGGGACAGGGAATCAGCCCCAGCATTTT
CDR3aa: CAWSVGTGNQPQHF

v_gene: TRBV12-3/TRBV12-4
d_gene: .
j_gene: TRBJ1-1
abundance: many
CDR3nt: TGTGCCAGTTCCCCGACAGGATACATGAACACTGAAGCTTTCTTT
CDR3aa: CASSPTGYMNTEAFF

v_gene: TRBV6-2/TRBV6-3
d_gene: .
j_gene: TRBJ2-7
abundance: many
CDR3nt: TGTGCCAGCAGTTACTACCTCCAGGGGGGAAATACCTACGAGCAGTACTTC
CDR3aa: CASSYYLQGGNTYEQYF

v_gene: TRBV29-1
d_gene: TRBD2
j_gene: TRBJ2-7
abundance: .
CDR3nt: TGCAGCGTTAAGCGGGAGGTTAACTACGAGCAGTACTTC
CDR3aa: CSVKREVNYEQYF

v_gene: TRBV3-1
d_gene: .
j_gene: TRBJ2-7
abundance: many
CDR3nt: TGTGCCAGCAGCCAAGATTGGGAGCAGTACTTC
CDR3aa: CASSQDWEQYF

v_gene: TRBV5-6
d_gene: .
j_gene: TRBJ1-5
abundance: many
CDR3nt: TGTGCCAGCAGCTTGAGTATTGGCAATAGCAATCAGCCCCAGCATTTT
CDR3aa: CASSLSIGNSNQPQHF

v_gene: TRBV12-3/TRBV12-4
d_gene: .
j_gene: TRBJ2-5
abundance: many
CDR3nt: TGTGCCAGCAGTCCCGACTCAGGGGTGCAGACCCAGTACTTC
CDR3aa: CASSPDSGVQTQYF

v_gene: TRBV4-2
d_gene: .
j_gene: TRBJ1-4
abundance: few
CDR3nt: TGTGCCAGCAGCCATGACAGGCGAACTAGTGAAAAACTGTTTTTT
CDR3aa: CASSHDRRTSEKLFF

v_gene: TRBV20-1
d_gene: .
j_gene: TRBJ2-7
abundance: .
CDR3nt: TGCAGTGCTCGTCCTGTCCCGGCGGTCTCCTACGAGCAGTACTTC
CDR3aa: CSARPVPAVSYEQYF

v_gene: TRBV6-5
d_gene: .
j_gene: TRBJ2-5
abundance: many
CDR3nt: TGTGCCAGCAGTTCGGGCCTAGGGCAAGAGACCCAGTACTTC
CDR3aa: CASSSGLGQETQYF

v_gene: TRBV2
d_gene: TRBD2
j_gene: TRBJ2-7
abundance: many
CDR3nt: TGTGCCAGCAGTGAACTAGCGGGAGTATCCTACGAGCAGTACTTC
CDR3aa: CASSELAGVSYEQYF

v_gene: TRBV5-5
d_gene: .
j_gene: TRBJ2-1
abundance: .
CDR3nt: TGTGCCAGCAGCACCCCGCTTCGATCCTACAATGAGCAGTTCTTC
CDR3aa: CASSTPLRSYNEQFF

v_gene: TRBV28
d_gene: .
j_gene: TRBJ2-2
abundance: many
CDR3nt: TGTGCCAGCAGTCAGGCGAACACCGGGGAGCTGTTTTTT
CDR3aa: CASSQANTGELFF